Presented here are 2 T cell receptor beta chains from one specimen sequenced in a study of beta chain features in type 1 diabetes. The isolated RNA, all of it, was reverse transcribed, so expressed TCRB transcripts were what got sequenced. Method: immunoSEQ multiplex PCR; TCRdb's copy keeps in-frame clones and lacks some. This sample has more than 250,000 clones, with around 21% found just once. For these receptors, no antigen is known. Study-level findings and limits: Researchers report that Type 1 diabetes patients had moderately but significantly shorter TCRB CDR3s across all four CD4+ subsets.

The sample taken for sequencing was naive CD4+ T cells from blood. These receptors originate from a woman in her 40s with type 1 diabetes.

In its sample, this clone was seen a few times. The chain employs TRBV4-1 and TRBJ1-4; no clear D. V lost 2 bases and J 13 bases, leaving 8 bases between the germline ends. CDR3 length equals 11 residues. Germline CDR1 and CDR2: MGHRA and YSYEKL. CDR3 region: CASSQLGALFF. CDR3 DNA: TGCGCCAGCAGCCAACTCGGAGCACTGTTTTTT.

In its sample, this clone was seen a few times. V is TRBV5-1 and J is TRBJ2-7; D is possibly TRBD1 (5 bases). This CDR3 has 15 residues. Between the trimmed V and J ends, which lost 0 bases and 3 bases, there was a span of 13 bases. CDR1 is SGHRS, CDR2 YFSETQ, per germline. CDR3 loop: CASSLVEAGIYEQYF. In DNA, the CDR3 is TGCGCCAGCAGCTTGGTCGAGGCAGGGATCTACGAGCAGTACTTC.